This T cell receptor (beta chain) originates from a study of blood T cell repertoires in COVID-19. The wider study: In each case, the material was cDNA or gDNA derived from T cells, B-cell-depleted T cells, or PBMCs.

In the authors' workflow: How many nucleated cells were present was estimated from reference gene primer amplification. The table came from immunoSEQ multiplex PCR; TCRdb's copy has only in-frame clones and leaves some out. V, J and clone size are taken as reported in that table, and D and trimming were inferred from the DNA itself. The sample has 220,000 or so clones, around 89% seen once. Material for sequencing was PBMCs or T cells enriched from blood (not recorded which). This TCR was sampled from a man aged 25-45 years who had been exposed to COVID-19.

The CDR3 DNA reads TGTGCCAGCAGCTTGGGGGCTCTTTACGAGCAGTACTTC. Its translation: CASSLGALYEQYF. This chain links TRBV5-6 with TRBJ2-7; no firm D call. The germline V gene has CDR1 SGHDT and CDR2 YYEEEE. Trimming cost V 0 bases and J 4 bases, with 8 bases left between them. This CDR3 contains 13 residues.